A selection of T cell receptor beta chains follows, all from one sample in a study of shared clonotypes between healthy human individuals. Sequenced by immunoSEQ multiplex PCR; TCRdb stores in-frame clones only, minus some. Of 2.5 million or so clones detected, just over 90% appear once; the ten largest clones hold 0.13% to 0.15%. Sequencing was done on a sample of naive CD4+ T cells sorted from blood. The receptors were gathered from a young man in good health. The CDR3 runs from the conserved cysteine through the conserved F or W. Fields, in order: J gene, clone size, D gene, V gene, CDR3 protein, CDR3 DNA. D genes are given only for firm matches. Size is omitted from some rows. Given values are once, few, many or a class for expanded clones.

TRBJ2-2,NA,TRBD1,TRBV5-1,CASSFLTGENTGELFF,TGCGCCAGCAGCTTCTTGACAGGGGAGAACACCGGGGAGCTGTTTTTT
TRBJ2-2,NA,NA,TRBV28,CASSLGGLNTGELFF,TGTGCCAGCAGTTTAGGCGGCCTGAACACCGGGGAGCTGTTTTTT
TRBJ1-6,few,NA,TRBV10-1,CASSMPGDNSPLHF,TGCGCCAGCAGTATGCCAGGGGACAATTCACCCCTCCACTTT
TRBJ1-5,NA,NA,TRBV27,CASSSGQNNQPQHF,TGTGCCAGCAGTTCGGGTCAGAACAATCAGCCCCAGCATTTT
TRBJ2-3,NA,NA,TRBV2,CASSVAGLTDTQYF,TGTGCCAGCAGTGTTGCGGGTCTCACAGATACGCAGTATTTT
TRBJ1-1,few,NA,TRBV30,CAWSGQMNTEAFF,TGTGCCTGGAGTGGGCAGATGAACACTGAAGCTTTCTTT
TRBJ1-1,NA,NA,TRBV28,CASSLDPNTEAFF,TGTGCCAGCAGTTTAGATCCGAACACTGAAGCTTTCTTT
TRBJ2-7,NA,NA,TRBV6-4,CASSDQEVSYEQYF,TGTGCCAGCAGTGATCAGGAGGTGAGCTACGAGCAGTACTTC
TRBJ2-7,NA,TRBD2,TRBV12-5,CASGLSGAVYEQYF,TGTGCTAGTGGCCTTAGCGGGGCCGTATACGAGCAGTACTTC
TRBJ2-3,NA,NA,TRBV6-1,CASSAGHHTDTQYF,TGTGCCAGCAGTGCAGGGCACCACACAGATACGCAGTATTTT
TRBJ1-1,NA,NA,TRBV6-1,CASNRPNQGLTEAFF,TGTGCCAGCAACCGACCCAATCAGGGGCTCACTGAAGCTTTCTTT
TRBJ2-3,NA,NA,TRBV7-2,CASSLGPGGTDTQYF,TGTGCCAGCAGCTTAGGGCCAGGGGGCACAGATACGCAGTATTTT
TRBJ2-5,NA,NA,TRBV18,CASSPLDQETQYF,TGTGCCAGCTCACCACTCGACCAAGAGACCCAGTACTTC
TRBJ1-1,NA,NA,TRBV30,CAWSLTGLNTEAFF,TGTGCCTGGAGCCTAACGGGGTTGAACACTGAAGCTTTCTTT
TRBJ1-5,NA,NA,TRBV5-8,CASSWGQNSNQPQHF,TGTGCCAGCAGCTGGGGGCAGAATAGCAATCAGCCCCAGCATTTT
TRBJ2-5,NA,TRBD1,TRBV30,CAPQGAHQETQYF,TGTGCCCCCCAGGGGGCACACCAAGAGACCCAGTACTTC
TRBJ2-1,NA,TRBD2,TRBV7-3,CASSPSGGEQFF,TGTGCCAGCAGTCCCAGCGGGGGTGAGCAGTTCTTC
TRBJ2-2,NA,TRBD1,TRBV10-1,CASSEAGGPRELFF,TGCGCCAGCAGTGAGGCAGGGGGCCCACGGGAGCTGTTTTTT
TRBJ2-7,NA,NA,TRBV18,CASSPPNQIYEQYF,TGTGCCAGCTCACCACCGAACCAAATCTACGAGCAGTACTTC
TRBJ1-2,NA,NA,TRBV2,CASSVLGRGYTF,TGTGCCAGCAGTGTCTTAGGGCGCGGCTACACCTTC
TRBJ2-2,NA,TRBD1,TRBV28,CASSSWDSMNTGELFF,TGTGCCAGCAGTTCCTGGGACAGTATGAACACCGGGGAGCTGTTTTTT
TRBJ1-6,NA,NA,TRBV6-4,CASSEFLGGFGSYNSPLHF,TGTGCCAGCAGTGAGTTCCTCGGAGGTTTCGGCTCCTATAATTCACCCCTCCACTTT
TRBJ2-3,NA,TRBD2,TRBV9,CASSATTSATDTQYF,TGTGCCAGCAGCGCGACGACTAGCGCCACAGATACGCAGTATTTT
TRBJ1-1,few,NA,TRBV30,CAWRNGGKLGEAFF,TGTGCCTGGCGCAATGGGGGAAAGTTGGGTGAAGCTTTCTTT
TRBJ1-3,NA,TRBD1,TRBV19,CASNDRGIGNTIYF,TGTGCCAGCAACGACAGGGGTATTGGAAACACCATATATTTT
TRBJ1-1,NA,NA,TRBV4-1,CASSQDRGGGMGTEAFF,TGCGCCAGCAGCCAAGATCGGGGGGGTGGCATGGGCACTGAAGCTTTCTTT
TRBJ2-5,NA,NA,TRBV4-2,CASSQVAWEVETQYF,TGTGCCAGCAGCCAAGTAGCGTGGGAAGTAGAGACCCAGTACTTC
TRBJ2-7,NA,NA,TRBV19,CASATDSYEQYF,TGTGCCAGTGCGACTGACTCCTACGAGCAGTACTTC
TRBJ2-4,NA,NA,TRBV5-1,CASSLSAGTDIQYF,TGCGCCAGCAGCTTGAGCGCGGGAACAGACATTCAGTACTTC
TRBJ2-5,NA,TRBD1,TRBV6-5,CASSSLTGIQETQYF,TGTGCCAGCAGCAGCTTGACAGGGATCCAAGAGACCCAGTACTTC
TRBJ1-1,NA,NA,TRBV21-1,CASSRRQPMNTEAFF,TGTGCCAGCAGCAGACGACAGCCCATGAACACTGAAGCTTTCTTT
TRBJ2-3,NA,NA,TRBV12-5,CASVSQGPDTQYF,TGTGCTAGTGTCTCGCAGGGACCAGATACGCAGTATTTT
TRBJ2-5,NA,NA,TRBV5-1,CASSLGRFETQYF,TGCGCCAGCAGCTTGGGCCGCTTCGAGACCCAGTACTTC
TRBJ1-2,NA,NA,TRBV11-2,CASSGGDGYGYTF,TGTGCCAGCAGCGGAGGAGACGGCTATGGCTACACCTTC
TRBJ1-2,NA,TRBD1,TRBV6-4,CASRSGTASGYTF,TGTGCCAGCAGATCCGGGACAGCTTCCGGCTACACCTTC
TRBJ2-7,NA,NA,TRBV5-1,CASSLDYNNYEQYF,TGCGCCAGCAGCTTAGACTATAATAACTACGAGCAGTACTTC
TRBJ1-1,NA,NA,TRBV11-2,CASSQAGGTEAFF,TGTGCCAGCTCCCAGGCGGGCGGCACTGAAGCTTTCTTT
TRBJ2-2,NA,TRBD1,TRBV5-1,CASSTRTGTGELFF,TGCGCCAGCAGCACCCGGACAGGGACCGGGGAGCTGTTTTTT
TRBJ2-7,NA,NA,TRBV7-9,CASSFAHRYEQYF,TGTGCCAGCAGCTTTGCTCACAGGTACGAGCAGTACTTC
TRBJ2-5,NA,NA,TRBV30,CAWRRQGRETQYF,TGTGCCTGGCGGCGGCAGGGCCGGGAGACCCAGTACTTC
TRBJ1-6,NA,NA,TRBV10-2,CASSDRGNSPLHF,TGCGCCAGCAGCGATCGGGGGAATTCACCCCTCCACTTT
TRBJ2-3,NA,NA,TRBV5-1,CASRIGPDTQYF,TGCGCCAGCAGAATTGGCCCAGATACGCAGTATTTT
TRBJ2-3,NA,NA,TRBV18,CASSPPNTDTQYF,TGTGCCAGCTCACCACCGAACACAGATACGCAGTATTTT
TRBJ2-7,NA,NA,TRBV28,CASTRGTPYEQYF,TGTGCCAGCACGAGGGGGACCCCCTACGAGCAGTACTTC
TRBJ2-7,NA,NA,TRBV9,CASSWGGGDGLEQYF,TGTGCCAGCAGCTGGGGTGGAGGTGACGGTCTCGAGCAGTACTTC
TRBJ1-1,NA,TRBD1,TRBV5-4,CASSLPGGSTEAFF,TGTGCCAGCAGCTTGCCAGGGGGCTCCACTGAAGCTTTCTTT
TRBJ2-1,NA,TRBD2,TRBV7-9,CASTISGGGRSSYNEQFF,TGTGCCAGCACCATTAGCGGGGGTGGGAGATCCTCCTACAATGAGCAGTTCTTC
TRBJ1-6,NA,NA,TRBV30,CAWSLGTYNSPLHF,TGTGCCTGGAGTTTGGGGACCTATAATTCACCCCTCCACTTT
TRBJ2-5,NA,NA,TRBV7-6,CASSLGQVETQYF,TGTGCCAGCAGCTTAGGACAGGTAGAGACCCAGTACTTC
TRBJ2-1,NA,TRBD1,TRBV2,CASRLSGTGSYNEQFF,TGTGCCAGCAGGCTGTCCGGGACAGGGTCCTACAATGAGCAGTTCTTC
TRBJ2-7,NA,NA,TRBV4-3,CASSQDLGAYEQYF,TGCGCCAGCAGCCAAGATCTAGGGGCCTACGAGCAGTACTTC
TRBJ1-5,NA,TRBD1,TRBV4-1,CASSQPGQYNQPQHF,TGCGCCAGCAGCCAGCCGGGACAGTATAATCAGCCCCAGCATTTT
TRBJ2-6,NA,NA,TRBV7-2,CASSPHRGDAGANVLTF,TGTGCCAGCAGCCCGCATCGGGGAGACGCTGGGGCCAACGTCCTGACTTTC
TRBJ1-1,few,NA,TRBV6-5,CASSYSKRRTEAFF,TGTGCCAGCAGTTACTCGAAACGTCGGACTGAAGCTTTCTTT
TRBJ2-7,NA,NA,TRBV4-1,CASSQVPEIATGEQYF,TGCGCCAGCAGCCAAGTACCCGAGATAGCTACGGGCGAGCAGTACTTC
TRBJ2-7,NA,TRBD1,TRBV7-9,CASSPIGTGDNEQYF,TGTGCCAGCAGCCCCATCGGGACAGGGGACAACGAGCAGTACTTC
TRBJ2-6,NA,NA,TRBV19,CASSILRKDSGANVLTF,TGTGCCAGTAGTATCCTCCGAAAGGACTCTGGGGCCAACGTCCTGACTTTC
TRBJ2-2,NA,NA,TRBV25-1,CASSRTGLVTGELFF,TGTGCCAGCAGTCGCACAGGGCTGGTCACCGGGGAGCTGTTTTTT
TRBJ2-7,NA,NA,TRBV5-5,CASSRGGQAYEQYF,TGTGCCAGCAGCCGGGGAGGCCAAGCCTACGAGCAGTACTTC